The clone carrying this TCR beta chain was detected a few times. The source of the sample is a study of early T cells in non-severe SARS-CoV-2 infection. TCRdb redid the calling of the 5' RACE reads with MiXCR, one entry per CDR3 protein. The table has some 55,000 distinct CDR3 sequences, roughly 12% seen once. The receptor was isolated from an adult who was a healthcare worker with PCR-confirmed SARS-CoV-2 infection or an uninfected control (not recorded which). Sequences were obtained from whole blood.

The chain's CDR3 is CASSRDRDGGYTF. CDR3 DNA: TGTGCCAGCAGCCGGGACAGGGATGGTGGCTACACCTTC. The chain employs TRBV7-3 and TRBJ1-2; 9 bases align to TRBD1. CDR1 is SGHTA, CDR2 FQGTGA, per germline. The CDR3 contains 13 residues. V was pared by 5 bases and J by 7 bases, with 5 bases of the junction left unmatched.